This entry lists 27 T cell receptor beta chains sequenced from one sample in a study of blood T cell repertoires in COVID-19. Generated by immunoSEQ multiplex PCR, the TCRdb table keeps only in-frame clones and is missing some. Of about 50,000 clones in the sample, around 80% were seen once. The sample consisted of peripheral blood. The receptors were gathered from a man in his 60s with acute or convalescent COVID-19.

The chain has TRBV24-1 and TRBJ1-5, with TRBD1 matching 7 bases. This CDR3 spans 16 amino acids. V trimming: 0 bases; J trimming: 7 bases; junction bases outside the gene matches: 8. CDR1 is KGHDR, CDR2 SFDVKD, per germline. CDR3 sequence: CATSDLPGTVKQPQHF. In nucleotides, the CDR3 is TGTGCCACCAGTGATTTGCCCGGGACAGTAAAACAGCCCCAGCATTTT.

J is TRBJ1-5 and V is TRBV5-1; 10 bases map to TRBD1. Trimming took 4 bases from V and 2 from J; bases not matched to a gene: 3. The germline V gene has CDR1 SGHRS and CDR2 YFSETQ. The CDR3 contains 15 residues. The CDR3 DNA reads as TGCGCCAGCAGCCCCGGGACAGGGGGCAATCAGCCCCAGCATTTT. The encoded protein is CASSPGTGGNQPQHF.

This sequence joins TRBV19 and TRBJ2-1; D is perhaps TRBD2 (5 bases). The germline V gene has CDR1 LNHDA and CDR2 SQIVND (reference sequence). Trimming removed 5 bases at V and 8 bases at J, with 10 bases between. The CDR3 consists of 12 residues. The CDR3 coding sequence is TGTGCCAGTAGTCACCTCGGGGATGAGCAGTTCTTC. Its protein is CASSHLGDEQFF. Full variable domain (remainder filled in from reference TRBV19 and TRBJ2-1): DGGITQSPKYLFRKEGQNVTLSCEQNLNHDAMYWYRQDPGQGLRLIYYSQIVNDFQKGDIAEGYSVSREKKESFPLTVTSAQKNPTAFYLCASSHLGDEQFFGPGTRLTVL.

This chain connects TRBV7-8 to TRBJ1-2; the D is unclear. The germline V gene has CDR1 SGHVS and CDR2 FQNEAQ. The CDR3 length is 12 residues. Trimming cost V 5 bases and J 7 bases, with 11 bases left between them. The DNA of the CDR3 is TGTGCCAGCAGCCCGGACTTACGTGGCTACACCTTC. It codes for CASSPDLRGYTF.

The V call is TRBV5-4, the J call TRBJ1-2; TRBD1 matches at 9 bases. The CDR3 covers 14 residues. From germline, CDR1 is SGHNT and CDR2 YYREEE (reference sequence). The J segment lost 7 bases and the V segment lost 2 bases, leaving 6 bases of the junction unmatched. Here the CDR3 DNA reads TGTGCCAGCAGCTTCACAGGGGGCGGGAGTGGCTACACCTTC. Residues: CASSFTGGGSGYTF.

This sequence joins TRBV27 and TRBJ2-5; D not certain. CDR3 size: 13 residues. Trimming took off 3 bases at V and 5 bases at J, with 10 bases between the two ends. Germline CDR1 reads MNHEY; CDR2 reads SMNVEV (reference sequence). CDR3 coding DNA: TGTGCCAGCAGTTTGTACGAGGAGGAGACCCAGTACTTC. Translated, it gives CASSLYEEETQYF.

The chain has TRBV10-3 and TRBJ1-5; TRBD1 might be the D (5 bases). V lost 6 bases to trimming and J lost 3 bases, with 9 bases between them. This CDR3 is 13 amino acids long. Per germline, CDR1 ENHRY and CDR2 SYGVKD. In DNA, the CDR3 is TGTGCCATCAGAGACAGAGACAATCAGCCCCAGCATTTT. Translated: CAIRDRDNQPQHF.

The chain is built from TRBV29-1 and TRBJ1-2; D perhaps matches TRBD1 (6 bases). V was shortened by 1 base and J by 6 bases, with 12 bases between the two germline ends. Germline CDR1 SQVTM, CDR2 ANQGSEA. The CDR3 is 13 amino acids. In nucleotides, the CDR3 is TGCAGCGTTGAAGTTGGGGGCGCGAATGGCTACACCTTC. Translation: CSVEVGGANGYTF.

V is TRBV5-1 and J is TRBJ1-2; D unresolved. The germline V gene encodes CDR1 SGHRS and CDR2 YFSETQ. With 0 bases removed from V and 8 bases from J, the gap between germline ends came to 14 bases. CDR3 length equals 14 residues. CDR3 bases: TGCGCCAGCAGCTTGGCTCCCCTAGATGAGGGCTACACCTTC. It translates to CASSLAPLDEGYTF. The entire variable domain, with the rest obtained from reference TRBV5-1 and TRBJ1-2, is as follows: KAGVTQTPRYLIKTRGQQVTLSCSPISGHRSVSWYQQTPGQGLQFLFEYFSETQRNKGNFPGRFSGRQFSNSRSEMNVSTLELGDSALYLCASSLAPLDEGYTFGSGTRLTVV.

This clone was seen a single time. The chain employs TRBV5-4 and TRBJ2-2; D call uncertain. The CDR3 totals 12 residues. Trimming removed 3 bases from V and 7 bases from J, with 7 bases in between. In germline, CDR1 is SGHNT, CDR2 YYREEE (reference sequence). CDR3 amino acids: CASSYGRGELFF. CDR3 coding DNA: TGTGCCAGCAGCTATGGGCGCGGGGAGCTGTTTTTT.

V usage is TRBV28 and J usage is TRBJ1-3; 10 bases are a match to TRBD1. The CDR3 consists of 16 residues. In germline, CDR1 is MDHEN, CDR2 SYDVKM. V was clipped by 5 bases and J by 3 bases; unmatched bases: 7. The CDR3 is CASSTQTGGFGNTIYF. In DNA, the CDR3 is TGTGCCAGCAGTACCCAGACAGGGGGCTTTGGAAACACCATATATTTT.

DNA for the CDR3: TGTGCCAGCAGCTTAGCCGACTACTCCTACGAGCAGTACTTC. Protein sequence: CASSLADYSYEQYF. The chain joins TRBV11-2 to TRBJ2-7, with D perhaps TRBD2 (5 bases). Trimming left V 1 base short and J 0 bases short, with 7 bases between. CDR1 is SGHAT and CDR2 is FQNNGV in the germline V gene. This CDR3 has 14 residues.

This chain uses TRBV5-1 with TRBJ1-2, with TRBD1 matching over 10 bases. The CDR3 is made up of 13 amino acids. CDR1 and CDR2 (germline): SGHRS, YFSETQ. Trimming cost V 4 bases and J 6 bases; bases outside gene matches: 3. The DNA of the CDR3 is TGCGCCAGCAGCCCGGGACAGGGGAATGGCTACACCTTC. Its protein product is CASSPGQGNGYTF.

The gene calls are TRBV6-5 and TRBJ1-2, with D perhaps matching TRBD1 (5 bases). With 0 bases removed from V and 4 bases from J, the gap between germline ends came to 9 bases. CDR1 and CDR2 from the germline V gene are MNHEY and SVGAGI. The CDR3 is 14 amino acids. CDR3 coding DNA: TGTGCCAGCAGTTACTCGACGGGGGGCTATGGCTACACCTTC. It specifies CASSYSTGGYGYTF.

V gene TRBV30 combines with J gene TRBJ1-1; the match to TRBD1 covers 7 bases. V shed 3 bases and J 6 bases; nucleotides not matched to a gene: 10. Germline CDR1 is GTSNPN and CDR2 is SVGIG (reference sequence). The CDR3 loop spans 14 amino acids. The DNA for the CDR3 is TGTGCCTGGAGCCCCAAGGAGGACAGGCCTGAAGCTTTCTTT. Translating it yields CAWSPKEDRPEAFF.

V usage is TRBV4-2 and J usage is TRBJ1-1, with 9 positions matching TRBD1. Germline V gene lookup returns CDR1 LGHNA and CDR2 YNFKEQ. The CDR3 is made up of 16 amino acids. Unmatched junction bases numbered 11, after V lost 4 bases and J lost 5 bases. The CDR3 region has the DNA TGTGCCAGCAGCCCTAATCTACAGGGGGCGCGGACTGAAGCTTTCTTT. It encodes CASSPNLQGARTEAFF.

This clone was seen only a few times. The CDR3 nucleotides read TGTGCCAGCAGCTTTTACAGGGGGCTTTACGAGCAGTACTTC. It is translated as CASSFYRGLYEQYF. The chain has TRBV7-2 and TRBJ2-7, with 9 bases that match TRBD1. This CDR3 has 14 residues. The V gene end was trimmed by 3 bases and the J gene end by 4 bases; junction bases not matched to a gene: 4. The germline gives CDR1 SGHTA, CDR2 FQGNSA.

The chain combines TRBV19 with TRBJ1-2, with D maybe TRBD1 (6 bases). The length of the CDR3 is 16 residues. The V end lost 3 bases, the J end lost 1 base, and 15 bases lay between the germline ends. Germline V gives CDR1 LNHDA, CDR2 SQIVND (reference sequence). DNA for the CDR3: TGTGCCAGTAGTATCTCCCACAGGGATCGTAACTATGGCTACACCTTC. This encodes CASSISHRDRNYGYTF.

The chain carries TRBV7-8 and TRBJ1-1; D perhaps matches TRBD1 (5 bases). Germline assignment: CDR1 SGHVS and CDR2 FQNEAQ. The CDR3 loop spans 15 amino acids. V shed 1 base and J shed 1 base, with 10 bases lying between them. CDR3 protein: CASSLGAGGNTEAFF. The CDR3 bases are TGTGCCAGCAGCTTAGGGGCGGGGGGGAACACTGAAGCTTTCTTT.

V and J are TRBV15 and TRBJ2-1, with 9 positions matching TRBD1. V was pared by 1 base and J by 3 bases, with 1 base of the junction left unmatched. Germline-derived CDR1 and CDR2 are LNHNV and YYDKDF (reference sequence). This CDR3 region has 15 residues. For the CDR3, the DNA is TGTGCCACCAGCAGAGGACAGGGGGTCTACAATGAGCAGTTCTTC. As protein: CATSRGQGVYNEQFF.

This rearrangement joins TRBV6-1 to TRBJ1-2; perhaps TRBD1 as D (5 bases). Trimming removed 0 bases from V and 4 bases from J, with 12 bases in between. Germline CDR1 is MNHNS and CDR2 is SASEGT. This CDR3 spans 15 amino acids. The CDR3 region has the DNA TGTGCCAGCAGTGAAGCGGTCAGGGCTTTCTATGGCTACACCTTC. This sequence encodes CASSEAVRAFYGYTF.

The CDR3 loop reads CAWSVNSLSWGYTF. CDR3 sequence (DNA): TGTGCCTGGAGTGTAAACAGTCTTTCGTGGGGCTACACCTTC. The chain carries TRBV30 and TRBJ1-2; no firm D call. V was shortened by 0 bases and J by 8 bases, with 16 bases between the two germline ends. CDR1 and CDR2 (germline): GTSNPN, SVGIG (reference sequence). The CDR3 is 14 amino acids. The variable domain in full, with the rest retrieved from reference TRBV30 and TRBJ1-2, is SQTIHQWPATLVQPVGSPLSLECTVEGTSNPNLYWYRQAAGRGLQLLFYSVGIGQISSEVPQNLSASRPQDRQFILSSKKLLLSDSGFYLCAWSVNSLSWGYTFGSGTRLTVV.

The rearrangement links TRBV9 to TRBJ2-3, with 9 bases matching TRBD2. This CDR3 is 16 amino acids long. The J segment lost 2 bases and the V segment lost 1 base, leaving 5 bases of the junction unmatched. In germline, CDR1 is SGDLS, CDR2 YYNGEE. CDR3 protein: CASSVLAGLYTDTQYF. CDR3 bases: TGTGCCAGCAGCGTACTAGCGGGGTTATACACAGATACGCAGTATTTT.

V and J are TRBV4-3 and TRBJ1-6; 7 bases align to TRBD1. V gave up 0 bases and J gave up 0 bases; unmatched junction bases: 5. The V gene's germline CDR1 is LGHNA and CDR2 YSLEER. This CDR3 has 18 residues. The CDR3 sequence: CASSQERDSSSYNSPLHF. In nucleotides, the CDR3 is TGCGCCAGCAGCCAAGAACGGGACAGCTCCTCCTATAATTCACCCCTCCACTTT.

The chain joins TRBV7-4 to TRBJ1-6, with 8 positions matching TRBD1. The CDR3 sequence is 17 residues long. V was pared by 0 bases and J by 4 bases, with 5 bases of the junction left unmatched. Germline assignment: CDR1 SGHVT and CDR2 SQSDAQ. The CDR3 region is CASSLAPRTGYNSPLHF. The CDR3, as DNA: TGTGCCAGCAGCTTAGCCCCGAGGACAGGGTATAATTCACCCCTCCACTTT.

The chain has TRBV28 and TRBJ2-7, with 8 bases lining up with TRBD1. Germline V gene data show CDR1 as MDHEN and CDR2 as SYDVKM. The junction had 4 bases not matched to a gene; V was cut back by 6 bases and J by 0 bases. The CDR3 totals 14 residues. In DNA, the CDR3 is TGTGCCAGCAGACGGACAGGGATCTCCTACGAGCAGTACTTC. Translated: CASRRTGISYEQYF.

The chain has TRBV19 and TRBJ1-1; no firm D call. The germline V gene encodes CDR1 LNHDA and CDR2 SQIVND (reference sequence). V dropped 0 bases and J dropped 3 bases, with 8 bases sitting between them. The CDR3 length is 14 residues. CDR3 residues: CASSIDQDYTEAFF. CDR3 coding DNA: TGTGCCAGTAGTATAGACCAGGACTACACTGAAGCTTTCTTT.